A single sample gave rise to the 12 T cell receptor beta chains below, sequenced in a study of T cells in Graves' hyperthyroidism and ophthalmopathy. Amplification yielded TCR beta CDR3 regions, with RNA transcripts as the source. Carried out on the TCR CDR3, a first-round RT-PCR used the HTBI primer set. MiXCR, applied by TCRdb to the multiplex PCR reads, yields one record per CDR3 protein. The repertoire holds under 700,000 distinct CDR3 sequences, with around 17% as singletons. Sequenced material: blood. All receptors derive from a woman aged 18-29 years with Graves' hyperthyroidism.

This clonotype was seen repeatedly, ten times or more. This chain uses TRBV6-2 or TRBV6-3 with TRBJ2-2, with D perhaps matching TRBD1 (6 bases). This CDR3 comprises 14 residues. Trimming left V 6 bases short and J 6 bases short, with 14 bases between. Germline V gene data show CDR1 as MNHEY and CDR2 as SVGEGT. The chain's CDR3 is CASSWTVQSGELFF. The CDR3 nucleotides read TGTGCCAGCAGCTGGACAGTCCAATCCGGGGAGCTGTTTTTT.

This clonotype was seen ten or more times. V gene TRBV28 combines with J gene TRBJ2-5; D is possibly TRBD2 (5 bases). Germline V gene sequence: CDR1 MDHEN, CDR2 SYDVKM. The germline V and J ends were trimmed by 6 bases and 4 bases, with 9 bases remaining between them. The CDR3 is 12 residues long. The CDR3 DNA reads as TGTGCCAGCAGGTTACTAGGAGAGACCCAGTACTTC. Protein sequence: CASRLLGETQYF.

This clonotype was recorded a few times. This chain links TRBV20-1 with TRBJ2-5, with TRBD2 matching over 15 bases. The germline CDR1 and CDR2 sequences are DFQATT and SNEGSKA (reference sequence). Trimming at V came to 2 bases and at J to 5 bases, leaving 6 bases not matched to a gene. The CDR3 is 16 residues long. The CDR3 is CSARSGLAGGSETQYF. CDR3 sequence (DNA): TGCAGTGCTAGATCGGGACTAGCGGGGGGAAGTGAGACCCAGTACTTC.

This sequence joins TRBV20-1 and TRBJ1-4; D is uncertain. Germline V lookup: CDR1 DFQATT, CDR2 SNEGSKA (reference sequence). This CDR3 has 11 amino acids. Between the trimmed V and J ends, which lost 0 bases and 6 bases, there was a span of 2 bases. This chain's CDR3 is CSARDDEKLFF. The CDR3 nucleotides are TGCAGTGCTAGAGATGATGAAAAACTGTTTTTT.

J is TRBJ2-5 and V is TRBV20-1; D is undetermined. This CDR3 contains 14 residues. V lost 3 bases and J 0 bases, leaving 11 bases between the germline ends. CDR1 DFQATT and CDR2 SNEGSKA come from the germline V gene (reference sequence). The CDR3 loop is CSASDTRYQETQYF. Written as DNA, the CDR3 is TGCAGTGCTAGTGACACCCGGTACCAAGAGACCCAGTACTTC.

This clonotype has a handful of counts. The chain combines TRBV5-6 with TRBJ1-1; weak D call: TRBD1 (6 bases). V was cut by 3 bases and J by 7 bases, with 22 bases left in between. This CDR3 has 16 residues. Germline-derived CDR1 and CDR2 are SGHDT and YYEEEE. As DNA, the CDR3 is TGTGCCAGCAGCTCCACAGGGTCCCTAAGGGGTGATGAAGCTTTCTTT. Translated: CASSSTGSLRGDEAFF.

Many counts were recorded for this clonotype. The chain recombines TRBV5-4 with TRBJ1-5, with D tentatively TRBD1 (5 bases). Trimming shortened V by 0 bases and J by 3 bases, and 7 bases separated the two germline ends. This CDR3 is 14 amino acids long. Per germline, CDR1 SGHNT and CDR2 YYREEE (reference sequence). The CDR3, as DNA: TGTGCCAGCAGCTTGGGAGGGGACAATCAGCCCCAGCATTTT. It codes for CASSLGGDNQPQHF.

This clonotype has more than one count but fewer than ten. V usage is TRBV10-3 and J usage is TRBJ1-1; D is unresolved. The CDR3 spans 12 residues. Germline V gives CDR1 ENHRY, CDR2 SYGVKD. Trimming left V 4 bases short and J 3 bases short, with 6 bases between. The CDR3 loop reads CAISALDTEAFF. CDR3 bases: TGTGCCATCAGTGCCTTGGACACTGAAGCTTTCTTT.

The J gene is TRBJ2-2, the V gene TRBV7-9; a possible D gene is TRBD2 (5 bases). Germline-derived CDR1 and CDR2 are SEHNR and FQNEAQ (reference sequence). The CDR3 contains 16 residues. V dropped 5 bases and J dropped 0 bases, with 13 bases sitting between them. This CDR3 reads CASSLEGRANTGELFF. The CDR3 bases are TGTGCCAGCAGCCTAGAGGGTCGCGCGAACACCGGGGAGCTGTTTTTT.

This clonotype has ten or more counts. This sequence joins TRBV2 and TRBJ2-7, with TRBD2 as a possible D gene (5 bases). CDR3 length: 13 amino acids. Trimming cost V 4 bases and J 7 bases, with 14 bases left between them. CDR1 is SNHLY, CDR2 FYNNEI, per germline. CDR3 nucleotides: TGTGCCAGCAGTGCACTAGGGATTGAGGAGCAGTACTTC. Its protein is CASSALGIEEQYF.

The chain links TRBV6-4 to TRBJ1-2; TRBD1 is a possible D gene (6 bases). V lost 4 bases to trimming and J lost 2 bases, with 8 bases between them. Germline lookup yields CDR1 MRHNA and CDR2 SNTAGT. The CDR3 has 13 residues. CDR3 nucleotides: TGTGCCAGCAGTGCCGGACAGAACTATGGCTACACCTTC. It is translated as CASSAGQNYGYTF.

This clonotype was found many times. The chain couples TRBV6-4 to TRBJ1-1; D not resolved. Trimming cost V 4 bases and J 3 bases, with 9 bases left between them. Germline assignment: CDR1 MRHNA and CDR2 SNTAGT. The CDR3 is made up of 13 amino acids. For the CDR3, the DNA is TGTGCCAGCAGTGTATATCCGTACACTGAAGCTTTCTTT. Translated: CASSVYPYTEAFF.